The source of this T cell receptor beta chain is a study of blood T cell repertoires in COVID-19. Turning to the study itself: Both acute and convalescent COVID-19 samples were obtained from the United States, Italy and Spain. From T cells, B-cell-depleted T cells, or PBMCs came the material, which was cDNA or gDNA.

V lost 5 bases, J lost 0 bases, and 10 bases lay in between. The CDR3 has 14 amino acids. The V gene's germline CDR1 is MNHEY and CDR2 SVGAGI. In the original workflow: Cell counts per sample came from amplifying reference gene primers. TCRdb's table, derived via immunoSEQ multiplex PCR, lists solely in-frame clones and lacks some. D and trimming come from the DNA, and the V and J calls and clone size come from that table. The sample holds about 280,000 clones, about 85% seen once. This clonotype was obtained from a human donor in a cohort sampled during active COVID-19. Sequencing was carried out using peripheral blood. The chain links TRBV6-5 to TRBJ1-1; D unresolved. CDR3 nucleotide sequence: TGTGCCAGCAGTCCAAACTCAATGAACACTGAAGCTTTCTTT. This encodes CASSPNSMNTEAFF.